The 10 T cell receptor beta chains presented below share a single source sample, sequenced in a study of T cells in localized non-small cell lung cancer. Clones were read by immunoSEQ multiplex PCR, and TCRdb kept only the in-frame ones, dropping some. The sample lists fewer than 50,000 clones, roughly 84% occurring once. The source material was PBMCs, sampled before any cancer treatment. The source of these receptors is a man aged 35 to 69 with stage II lung adenocarcinoma.

V usage is TRBV5-1 and J usage is TRBJ2-3; 12 bases are a match to TRBD2. J was trimmed by 3 bases and V by 0 bases; bases with no gene match: 5. The CDR3 length is 17 residues. Per germline, CDR1 SGHRS and CDR2 YFSETQ. As DNA, the CDR3 is TGCGCCAGCAGCTTGGCGCCTAGCGGGAGGGCGACAGATACGCAGTATTTT. Residues: CASSLAPSGRATDTQYF.

Details on this clone: A read error may produce the germline difference seen at one junction end. The chain combines TRBV7-2 with TRBJ2-7; TRBD2 matches at 7 bases. Per germline, CDR1 SGHTA and CDR2 FQGNSA. CDR3 length equals 16 residues. The CDR3 DNA sequence: TGTGCCAGCAGCGTAGCCGTAGCGGGCCACTCCTACGAGCAGTACTTC. This sequence encodes CASSVAVAGHSYEQYF.

V usage is TRBV7-2 and J usage is TRBJ2-7; a weak D match, TRBD2 (6 bases). Germline CDR1 reads SGHTA; CDR2 reads FQGNSA. V lost 3 bases and J lost 2, with 14 bases in between. The length of the CDR3 is 15 residues. CDR3 nucleotides: TGTGCCAGCAGCTTGGGGGGTGGGAACCCCTACGAGCAGTACTTC. Translation gives CASSLGGGNPYEQYF.

This clone was seen a handful of times. One end of the junction fails to match germline, which may point to a read error. The chain couples TRBV19 to TRBJ2-6; 8 bases line up with TRBD1. The CDR3 totals 16 residues. Per germline, CDR1 LNHDA and CDR2 SQIVND (reference sequence). In DNA, the CDR3 is TGTGCCACTAGTGGACAGGGTGTATCCGGGGCCAACGTCCTGACTTTC. This codes for CATSGQGVSGANVLTF.

This clone was seen a single time. The CDR3 DNA reads as TGTGCCAGCAGCCCCTTAGATCCGGGGACTGAAGCTTTCTTT. Translating gives CASSPLDPGTEAFF. J is TRBJ1-1 and V is TRBV6-5; unclear D gene. V lost 6 bases and J lost 5, with 16 bases in between. The CDR3 consists of 14 residues. Germline loops: CDR1 MNHEY, CDR2 SVGAGI.

The V gene is TRBV6-5, the J gene TRBJ2-3; TRBD2 is a possible D gene (5 bases). Germline V lookup: CDR1 MNHEY, CDR2 SVGAGI. Trimming pared 2 bases from V and 1 base from J, leaving 7 bases between. This CDR3 is 14 amino acids long. CDR3 residues: CASSYVEGTDTQYF. CDR3 bases: TGTGCCAGCAGTTACGTGGAGGGCACAGATACGCAGTATTTT.

This rearrangement joins TRBV7-2 to TRBJ2-1, with D perhaps TRBD1 (6 bases). Trimming pared 3 bases from V and 2 bases from J, leaving 11 bases between. The germline CDR1 and CDR2 sequences are SGHTA and FQGNSA. There are 15 residues in the CDR3. The CDR3 here is CASSFNWDTYNEQFF. CDR3 bases: TGTGCCAGCAGCTTTAATTGGGACACCTACAATGAGCAGTTCTTC.

V is TRBV6-1 and J is TRBJ2-4; no clear D gene. Trimming stripped 2 bases from V and 0 bases from J, with 14 bases between. The CDR3 contains 17 residues. Germline lookup yields CDR1 MNHNS and CDR2 SASEGT. CDR3: CASSERVENLAKNIQYF. The DNA for the CDR3 is TGTGCCAGCAGTGAAAGAGTAGAGAACTTAGCCAAAAACATTCAGTACTTC.

The V gene is TRBV19, the J gene TRBJ2-3; the D gene is possibly TRBD2 (6 bases). V shed 7 bases and J shed 3 bases, with 14 bases lying between them. The CDR3 runs to 14 residues. Germline V gene sequence: CDR1 LNHDA, CDR2 SQIVND (reference sequence). CDR3 in DNA: TGTGCCAGTACCAGGGACTTAACAACAGATACGCAGTATTTT. Its protein product is CASTRDLTTDTQYF.

The chain uses TRBV27 and TRBJ2-7, with D maybe TRBD2 (5 bases). The V gene's germline CDR1 is MNHEY and CDR2 SMNVEV (reference sequence). V lost 8 bases to trimming and J lost 0 bases, with 14 bases between them. This CDR3 spans 14 amino acids. The CDR3 region is CASAWAGGSYEQYF. Here the CDR3 DNA reads TGTGCCAGCGCCTGGGCAGGAGGCTCCTACGAGCAGTACTTC.